This TCR beta chain was identified in a study of shared clonotypes between healthy human individuals. Every subset's genomic DNA went evenly onto several immunoSEQ plates. TCRdb's copy holds only in-frame clones and misses some; the assay was immunoSEQ multiplex PCR. In the table there are almost 750,000 clones, roughly 72% of which are singletons. This clone was recorded once. Its target is not known. The germline gives CDR1 MNHNY, CDR2 SVGAGI (reference sequence). The CDR3 extends over 16 amino acids. Deletions cut 3 bases from V and 0 bases from J, with 12 bases between. Study-level results: Clonotype sharing among donors, it was expected, would be affected by sequencing depth.

The sequence was collected from a woman aged 25 to 45 in good health. Input material: memory CD4+ T cells sorted from blood. The subset is: CD45RA-negative fraction. This chain connects TRBV6-6 to TRBJ1-5, with TRBD1 as a possible D gene (5 bases). This CDR3 reads CASSYVRGVSNQPQHF. The DNA for the CDR3 is TGTGCCAGCAGTTATGTTCGGGGGGTTAGCAATCAGCCCCAGCATTTT.